This T cell receptor (beta chain) came from a study of cytomegalovirus exposure and HLA in healthy donors (dated by TCRdb to 2016 to 2017). About the full investigation: An earlier analysis of some 550 of the donors reported 250 to 350 Gb of sequence data and more than 90 million unique TCR beta sequences from 150 million to 200 million T cells. Approximately 300 gigabases of sequencing data and around 85 million unique TCR sequences made up an early release that covered about 640 HLA-typed donors. Of the roughly 430 genotyped donors, roughly 80% fell in the genetic ancestry cluster associated with self-reported Caucasian donors. The study aimed to test whether cataloging public T cell receptors could reveal signatures of past pathogen exposure. The T cell repertoires of around 730 subjects were profiled by immunosequencing and related to cytomegalovirus serostatus. In addition to the first cohort of 666 subjects, a separate validation cohort of 120 different subjects was used. To predict cytomegalovirus infection status, the study brought together high-throughput TCR immunosequencing, statistical association of individual TCRs with disease status, and machine learning. A later analysis re-analyzed previously published TCR beta repertoires from hundreds of donors and added high-resolution HLA genotyping to study TCR occurrence patterns. Rather than using new phenotypic data, the later analysis identified candidate immune exposures from TCR beta sequences and from how often those sequences occurred across donors. To decide whether each TCR beta V gene segment behaved as functional or pseudogenic, an earlier analysis of 587 of the donors relied on high-throughput TCR beta sequencing. Alongside the repertoire data, information on donor age, sex, ethnicity and CMV serostatus was compiled. In a later genetic analysis, genome-wide SNP genotypes for 398 of the 666 donors were used, and that subset was treated as a discovery cohort. All discovery cohort repertoires had been generated using a single sequencing platform. Class I and class II HLA loci were covered by the typing at four-digit resolution. Typing coverage differed by locus: A, B, C, DRB1 and DQB1 were typed in roughly 620-630 donors, DQA1 in 500 to 550, DPA1 in approximately 600, and DPB1 in 400 to 490. Because of strong linkage in the cohort, 5 or 6 DR-DQ haplotypes were treated as single units for association and clustering. Across under 500 genotyped donors of the cohort, an average of 235,054 unique TCR beta nucleotide sequences per donor were sequenced, and 15% to 20% of those sequences were non-productive.

The germline V gene (reference sequence) supplies CDR1 LNHNV and CDR2 YYDKDF. The germline ends are 12 bases apart after V is trimmed by 6 bases and J by 7 bases. There are 12 amino acids in the CDR3, from cysteine to phenylalanine inclusive. Just CDR3 DNA is preserved here, 36 bases in frame from base 1. The protocol used for the library was the immunoSEQ multiplex PCR assay. A mixture of 60 forward primers for TCR Vbeta segments and 13 reverse primers for TCR Jbeta segments was used in the multiplex PCR. The CDR3 region of rearranged TCR beta genes was amplified from genomic DNA by a multiplex PCR assay. On the Illumina HiSeq System, the amplified TCR beta libraries were sequenced as 87-base-pair reads. The authors' pipeline ran thus. A later analysis tallied roughly 80 million unique TCR beta chains across the 666 repertoires, and roughly 11 million of those chains were shared by two or more donors. To remove PCR and sequencing errors, raw reads were error-corrected and collapsed into unique sequences using a nearest-neighbor algorithm that merged closely related sequences. V, D and J gene segments were assigned by aligning CDR3 sequences to IMGT reference sequences. For a sequence to be retained, a match of at least six nucleotides was required to both a V gene segment and a J gene segment. A rearrangement counted as productive if the CDR3 had no stop codons and remained in frame with V and J, and every other rearrangement counted as non-productive. Following IMGT convention, CDR3 was defined as the stretch from the second conserved V-encoded cysteine up to the conserved J-encoded phenylalanine. The earlier analysis of approximately 590 of the donors excluded any sequence lacking an unambiguous match to a single V gene segment. An earlier analysis of roughly 590 of the donors called V segments functional above 56.7% productive rearrangements and segregating when the between-donor standard deviation exceeded 5%. A statistical classification framework was developed to diagnose cytomegalovirus status using the catalog of TCR beta chain sequences. V and J gene assignment, in a later analysis, came from comparing TCR nucleotide sequences with IMGT/GENE-DB human TR gene sequences. In a later analysis, CDR3 sequences and most-parsimonious VDJ recombination scenarios were assigned using the TCRdist pipeline. A later analysis defined each TCR beta chain by its CDR3 amino acid sequence plus V-gene family, and excluded reads lacking a unique V-gene family. To address suspected cross-contamination and a sequencing artifact, a later analysis removed under 600 highly shared, low-generation-probability nucleotide sequences. In a later analysis, a clonal expansion index was calculated for each public chain from normalized within-repertoire ranks of inferred template counts. Generation probabilities in a later analysis came from a VDJ recombination model fitted to out-of-frame rearrangements, and those results were checked against IGoR. In a later analysis, hypergeometric tests were used to score TCR-TCR, TCR-HLA and TCR-CMV co-occurrence, with a repertoire-size bias correction applied to TCR pairs. In a later analysis, false discovery rates were estimated by permuting HLA or CMV assignments 20 times. In a later analysis, co-occurring TCRs were grouped using DBSCAN, with TCRdist sequence similarity added in when clustering inside HLA-allele-positive subsets. For co-occurrence clustering, repertoires with fewer than 30,000 or more than 120,000 public chains were excluded, along with several repertoires with anomalous nucleotide sharing. Imported from immuneACCESS, the table was reduced by TCRdb to in-frame sequences with V and J called. These copies leave out some clones; in studies compared against another copy, an unresolved V gene accounts for under half, and the cause of the remainder is not known. From that table come the V and J calls and clone size; the DNA was used to work out D and trimming. This sample comprises about 200,000 clones, 70% to 80% of them detected only once. In total, the top ten clones hold about 14% of the sample.

With regard to this clone: Its antigen remains undetermined. Base quality data are lacking; no much larger clone is found one base away.

Summary of the overall study and its limitations: Correlated functional status among segregating V segments might reflect linkage disequilibrium, but an unknown experimental factor could not be ruled out. CMV serostatus was the only immune exposure information available for the cohort. A further reported finding was that TCR beta sequences accurately predicted the HLA-A and HLA-B alleles for most subjects in the first cohort. In a later analysis, most CMV-associated TCR beta chains were found to appear HLA-restricted, with HLA associations seemingly driven largely by CMV exposure. The 87-base-pair reads could not distinguish some IMGT-functional V segments, including TRBV6-2 and TRBV6-3, so those segments were excluded. In a later genetic analysis, a missense DCLRE1C variant was associated with V-gene and J-gene trimming of TCR beta chains, and the association was replicated in an independent cohort. Sequencing depth was assumed to be roughly uniform across donors in the presence/absence analyses, though that assumption may not hold. The sequencing pipeline was judged likely to have produced a cluster of highly shared sequence variants as a technical artifact. A later genetic analysis reported fewer N-insertions in productive TCRs among donors in an Asian-associated ancestry cluster than the roughly 620-donor mean. In vitro tests confirmed that three of the cytomegalovirus-associated TCR beta chains recognize cytomegalovirus antigens. The study gave a list of about 170 TCR beta chains associated with cytomegalovirus. Most TCR sequences were seen in very few donors, while some public TCRs were found in many individuals. A later analysis found that HLA-associated TCR beta chains were more clonally expanded and had lower generation probabilities than equally common non-associated chains. Because counts were too low, seventeen rarely observed V segments, including chromosome 9 orphons, were left out of the earlier analysis of a few hundred of the donors. Strong co-occurrence of HLA alleles, especially DR and DQ, made assigning TCR associations to individual alleles difficult. A later analysis associated 16,951 TCR beta sequences with specific HLA alleles at a false discovery rate of 0.05. In a later analysis, TCR association rates were found to vary across HLA loci, with the most associated TCRs seen for DRB1 alleles and the fewest for HLA-C alleles. In an earlier analysis of 587 of the donors, most TCR beta V segments were observed in productive rearrangements about 87% or about 30% of the time, broadly matching IMGT annotations. Several of the top co-occurrence clusters appeared to be linked to parvovirus B19, influenza, CMV and Epstein-Barr virus, according to a later analysis. This cohort had only TCR beta chains sequenced, and the lack of alpha or paired-chain data limited which features could be detected. The classifier was reported to diagnose cytomegalovirus status with high specificity and sensitivity in both the original cohort and the validation cohort. The authors suggested that the approach could potentially be extended to other disease states and immunological phenotypes. Because some donors lacked HLA typing at each locus, the association tests relied only on the typed subset.

The cohort consisted of some 670 healthy bone marrow donors. At the time of sampling, every cohort member was nominally healthy, though immune exposures that went unrecorded were likely present. The donor tested CMV seronegative, placing the donor among the approximately 360 seronegative members of the cohort. Each donor provided a peripheral blood sample, and peripheral blood mononuclear cells were used for TCR beta sequencing. The Qiagen DNeasy Blood Extraction Kit was used to extract genomic DNA from the blood cell samples. The chain is assembled from TRBV15 and TRBJ1-1; TRBD1 could be the D gene, as 6 bases match. The specimen was PBMCs. This TCR derives from a middle-aged man in good health and CMV-seronegative. The encoded CDR3 is CATRGGGDEAFF. The sequenced DNA is TGTGCCACCAGGGGAGGGGGGGATGAAGCTTTCTTT. Full variable domain (CDR3 extended with the reference TRBV15 and TRBJ1-1 proteins): DAMVIQNPRYQVTQFGKPVTLSCSQTLNHNVMYWYQQKSSQAPKLLFHYYDKDFNNEADTPDNFQSRRPNTSFCFLDIRSPGLGDTAMYLCATRGGGDEAFFGQGTRLTVV.